This entry is about one T cell receptor beta chain. What it binds is not known. Clones were sequenced by immunoSEQ multiplex PCR, and TCRdb holds only the in-frame ones, with some missing. The sample yields under 35,000 clones, roughly four fifths seen once. These data come from a study of T cells in narcolepsy. Regarding the study as a whole: In some patient and control memory CD4+ samples, autoreactive clones were absent. Blood of same and different patients, but not healthy controls, reportedly held recurring autoreactive clonotypes. HCRT-specific and TRIB2-specific autoreactive clonotypes appeared among same-patient CSF and blood CD4+ clonotypes.

Sequenced material: memory (CD45RA-) CD4+ T cells from blood. The clonotype originates from a human donor in good health.

The CDR3 region is CASSIGGAQETQYF. As DNA, the CDR3 is TGTGCCAGTAGTATAGGAGGAGCCCAAGAGACCCAGTACTTC. The V call is TRBV19, the J call TRBJ2-5; D unclear. Germline-derived CDR1 and CDR2 are LNHDA and SQIVND (reference sequence). This CDR3 is built from 14 residues. V was trimmed by 1 base and J by 1 base, leaving 7 bases between them.